The 5 T cell receptor beta chains below were found in one sample sequenced in a study of blood T cells in healthy people across ages. Next came a second PCR, run for about 7 to 12 cycles, which used a sample-barcoded 5' primer along with a J-beta primer mix. MiXCR, applied by TCRdb to the 5' RACE reads, yields one record per CDR3 protein. The repertoire has some 1.4 million distinct CDR3 sequences, roughly 40% of them found once; the top ten carry roughly 7.9%. The sample comprised blood. Every receptor here comes from a woman between 18 and 30 years old in good health.

The sample holds a few counts of this clonotype. This sequence joins TRBV5-1 and TRBJ1-5; weak D call: TRBD1 (5 bases). CDR3 size: 15 residues. Germline-derived CDR1 and CDR2 are SGHRS and YFSETQ. Trimming took off 5 bases at V and 3 bases at J, with 15 bases between the two ends. The CDR3 loop is CASRVSDRFNQPQHF. The CDR3 nucleotides are TGCGCCAGCAGGGTTTCAGACAGATTCAATCAGCCCCAGCATTTT.

V usage is TRBV12-5 and J usage is TRBJ2-2, with TRBD2 matching over 10 bases. J lost 7 bases, V lost 5 bases, and 10 bases had no gene match. The germline V gene has CDR1 LGHNT and CDR2 FRNRAP. CDR3 size: 16 residues. The CDR3 nucleotides read TGTGCTAGTGGTCCCTCCCTAGCGGGAGTGGGCGGGGAGCTGTTTTTT. Protein sequence: CASGPSLAGVGGELFF.

The gene calls are TRBV5-6 and TRBJ2-1; D possibly corresponds to TRBD2 (7 bases). V dropped 4 bases and J dropped 8 bases, with 25 bases sitting between them. Germline assignment: CDR1 SGHDT and CDR2 YYEEEE. The CDR3 consists of 17 residues. The CDR3 reads CASSEYGGPTYRDEQFF. The CDR3 nucleotides are TGTGCCAGCAGCGAGTACGGGGGGCCAACCTACCGGGATGAGCAGTTCTTC.

The genes are TRBV20-1 and TRBJ2-7, with 10 bases identical to TRBD1. The CDR3 loop spans 14 amino acids. The V gene's germline CDR1 is DFQATT and CDR2 SNEGSKA (reference sequence). The ends lost 3 bases at V and 6 bases at J; junction bases unmatched: 8. For the CDR3, the DNA is TGCAGTGCTAGGGCCGGGACAGGGGCTGGCGAGCAGTACTTC. It specifies CSARAGTGAGEQYF.

The chain recombines TRBV12-3 or TRBV12-4 with TRBJ2-3, with a tentative D call TRBD2 (6 bases). CDR3 length: 16 amino acids. Trimming took 5 bases from V and 0 from J, leaving 15 bases between them. For the CDR3, the DNA is TGTGCCAGCAGTGGGGAGGCGAAATCGAGCACAGATACGCAGTATTTT. This sequence encodes CASSGEAKSSTDTQYF.